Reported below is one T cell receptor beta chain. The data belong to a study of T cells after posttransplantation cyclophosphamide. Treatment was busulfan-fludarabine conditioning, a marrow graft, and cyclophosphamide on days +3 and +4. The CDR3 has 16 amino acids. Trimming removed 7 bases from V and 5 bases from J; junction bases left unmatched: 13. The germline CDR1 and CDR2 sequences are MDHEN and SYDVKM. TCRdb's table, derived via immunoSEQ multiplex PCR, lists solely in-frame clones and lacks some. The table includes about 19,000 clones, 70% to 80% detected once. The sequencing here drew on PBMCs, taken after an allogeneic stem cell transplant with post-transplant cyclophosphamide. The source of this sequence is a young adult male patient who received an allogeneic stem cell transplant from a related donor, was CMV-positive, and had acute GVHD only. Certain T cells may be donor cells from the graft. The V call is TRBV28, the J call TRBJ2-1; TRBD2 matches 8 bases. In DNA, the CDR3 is TGTGCCAGCACCCCTTTCGATAGCGGGAAAAACAATGAGCAGTTCTTC. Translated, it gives CASTPFDSGKNNEQFF.